One and the same sample provided the 16 T cell receptor beta chains below, sequenced in a study of tumor-infiltrating lymphocytes in primary liver carcinoma. Without any cell sorting, about 20-31 mg of bulk tissue yielded co-extracted RNA and DNA. TCR beta cDNA was reverse-transcribed from 450 to 500 ng of total RNA. The reaction used a constant-region primer and ProtoScript II reverse transcriptase. Slightly modified ARM-PCR served as the procedure for the TCR beta libraries. These libraries came from three rounds of nested multiplex PCR. The first two PCR rounds used TRBV1-TRBV30 primers with a Cbeta primer, roughly 10 cycles each. Each CDR3 protein is one row after TCRdb ran MiXCR on the multiplex PCR reads. The sample comprises around 25,000 distinct CDR3 sequences, 75% to 80% of which are singletons, and around 33% rests with the top ten. Sequencing was carried out using liver tumor tissue from sampling region 5. The subset denotes: tumor region T5, tumor centre. These receptors were obtained from a woman under 40 with primary liver carcinoma and hepatitis B virus infection.

There are many counts of this clonotype. The CDR3 bases are TGTGCCAGCAGCCGTTTAGCGGGAGACTACGAGCAGTACTTC. Its translation: CASSRLAGDYEQYF. The chain links TRBV3-1 to TRBJ2-7; 9 nucleotides line up with TRBD2. The V and J ends lost 4 bases and 3 bases, in that order; junction bases with no gene match: 4. The V gene's germline CDR1 is LGHDT and CDR2 YNNKEL (reference sequence). This CDR3 has 14 residues.

A remark on this clonotype: One end of the junction fails to match germline, which may point to a read error. The chain carries TRBV4-3 and TRBJ2-2; TRBD2 is a possible D gene (6 bases). The V gene's germline CDR1 is LGHNA and CDR2 YSLEER. The length of the CDR3 is 19 residues. The CDR3 DNA reads as TGCGCCAGCAGCGTACTAGACGGAGGGCCCCGTTCGAACGCCGGGGAGCTGTTTTTT. Translated: CASSVLDGGPRSNAGELFF.

Note on this clonotype: One end of the junction varies from germline; a read error may be responsible. The chain links TRBV6-5 to TRBJ1-1; maybe TRBD1 (6 bases). Germline-derived CDR1 and CDR2 are MNHEY and SVGAGI. CDR3 length: 16 amino acids. CDR3 in amino acids: CASRYGGSGRGTEAFF. CDR3 DNA: TGCGCCAGCAGATACGGGGGCAGCGGAAGGGGAACTGAAGCTTTCTTT.

About this clonotype itself: Without the conserved terminal phenylalanine or tryptophan, this CDR3 likely stems from a read error. This chain joins TRBV11-2 and TRBJ1-2, with D possibly matching TRBD1 (5 bases). In germline, CDR1 is SGHAT, CDR2 FQNNGV. This CDR3 has 14 residues. The CDR3 DNA sequence: TGTGCGAGCAGCTTAAGGGGAGCTAACTATGGCTACACCCTC. Translation gives CASSLRGANYGYTL.

Concerning this clonotype: Sequence at one end of the junction differs from germline and may be a read error. The chain combines TRBV7-9 with TRBJ2-7, with D possibly being TRBD1 (6 bases). This CDR3 has 15 amino acids. Germline lookup yields CDR1 SEHNR and CDR2 FQNEAQ (reference sequence). In nucleotides, the CDR3 is TGTGCCAGCAGCTGGGGGCTAGGCGCACCTTACGAACAGTACTTC. As protein: CASSWGLGAPYEQYF.

A note on this clonotype: One junction end disagrees with the germline gene, perhaps due to a read error. The V gene is TRBV5-1, the J gene TRBJ2-3, with TRBD1 matching 9 bases. CDR1 SGHRS and CDR2 YFSETQ come from the germline V gene. This CDR3 region has 16 residues. CDR3 in amino acids: CAISPGTGINSDTQYF. As DNA, the CDR3 is TGCGCCATCAGCCCAGGGACAGGGATCAATTCAGATACACAGTATTTT.

On this clonotype itself: One end of the junction fails to match germline, which may point to a read error. The rearrangement uses TRBV6-1 and TRBJ2-2; D may correspond to TRBD1 or TRBD2 (6 bases each). Germline loops: CDR1 MNHNS, CDR2 SASEGT. The CDR3 is 19 amino acids. This CDR3 reads CASSEILPGGAASTGGLFF. The CDR3 DNA sequence: TGTGCCAGCAGTGAGATCCTTCCCGGGGGCGCCGCGAGCACCGGGGGGCTGTTTTTT.

About this clonotype: Compared with germline, one end of the junction differs, possibly owing to a read error. V is TRBV11-2 and J is TRBJ2-2; D not certain. The CDR3 loop spans 16 amino acids. Germline V gives CDR1 SGHAT, CDR2 FQNNGV. This chain's CDR3 is CASRLAGFANTGELFF. The CDR3 coding sequence is TGTGCCAGCAGGTTAGCTGGGTTCGCGAACACCGGAGAGTTGTTTTTT.

A note on this clonotype: A read error may account for a junction end that differs from germline. V is TRBV29-1 and J is TRBJ2-3; D remains unclear. CDR3 length equals 11 residues. Germline V gene lookup returns CDR1 SQVTM and CDR2 ANQGSEA. CDR3 bases: TGCACCCATAGAGGCACATATACGCAGTGTTTT. Translated, it gives CTHRGTYTQCF.

This clonotype was counted only a few times. The germline gene is not matched at one end of the junction; a read error may be the cause. CDR3 loop: CASSRVMAGASGGLFF. The CDR3 DNA reads TGCGCCAGCAGCAGGGTTATGGCGGGAGCGTCCGGGGGGCTGTTTTTT. This chain links TRBV11-1 with TRBJ2-2; 7 bases fit TRBD2. Germline V gene sequence: CDR1 SGHAT, CDR2 FQDESV (reference sequence). This CDR3 has 16 residues. Using reference TRBV11-1 and TRBJ2-2 for the parts outside the CDR3, the full variable domain is EAEVAQSPRYKITEKSQAVAFWCDPISGHATLYWYRQILGQGPELLVQFQDESVVDDSQLPKDRFSAERLKGVDSTLKIQPAELGDSAMYLCASSRVMAGASGGLFFGEGSRLTVL.

Comment on this clonotype: Since the CDR3 does not end with the conserved phenylalanine or tryptophan, this likely comes from a read error. The genes are TRBV11-2 and TRBJ2-7; no clear D. CDR3 length: 13 residues. Germline V gene lookup returns CDR1 SGHAT and CDR2 FQNNGV. Trimming cost V 8 bases and J 4 bases, with 15 bases left between them. As DNA, the CDR3 is TGTGCCAGCGTCCTGTCTGGCCGATACGAGCAGTACTTA. As protein: CASVLSGRYEQYL.

With respect to this clonotype: At one end the junction does not follow the germline gene, possibly because of a read error. The V and J genes are TRBV6-5 and TRBJ2-7; weak D call: TRBD2 (6 bases). The CDR3 is 17 residues long. Germline V gives CDR1 MNHEY, CDR2 SVGAGI. CDR3 nucleotides: TGCGCCAGCAGCTTCGCCGGGATTATCGGGAGCTCCTACGAGCAGTACTTC. Encoded protein: CASSFAGIIGSSYEQYF.

As concerns this clonotype: The germline gene is not matched at one end of the junction; a read error may be the cause. The chain carries TRBV4-1 and TRBJ1-4; unclear D gene. Germline loops: CDR1 MGHRA, CDR2 YSYEKL. CDR3 length equals 15 residues. Here the CDR3 reads CASNQVRGSNGKLFF. The DNA for the CDR3 is TGCGCCAGCAACCAAGTGCGGGGATCTAATGGAAAACTGTTTTTT.

J is TRBJ1-1 and V is TRBV6-5, with 7 bases aligning to TRBD1. The trim removed 4 bases at V and 0 bases at J, leaving 5 bases unmatched. The CDR3 covers 15 residues. Germline V CDR1 and CDR2: MNHEY, SVGAGI. The CDR3 nucleotides read TGTGCCAGCAGTTCGTACAGGGGTCTGAACACTGAAGCTTTCTTT. Amino acid sequence: CASSSYRGLNTEAFF.

This clonotype is a singleton in its sample. The rearrangement uses TRBV5-1 and TRBJ2-7; either TRBD1 or TRBD2 may supply D (5 bases each). V was trimmed by 5 bases and J by 7 bases, leaving 16 bases between them. Germline-derived CDR1 and CDR2 are SGHRS and YFSETQ. The CDR3 length is 13 residues. The DNA of the CDR3 is TGCGCCAGCAGTTCGGTCGAGGGGTATGAGCAGTACTTC. This sequence encodes CASSSVEGYEQYF.

A few counts support this clonotype. At one of its ends the junction is not consistent with the germline gene, which may arise from a read error. The chain joins TRBV6-5 to TRBJ2-2; 8 nucleotides agree with TRBD1. CDR3 length: 15 amino acids. Per germline, CDR1 MNHEY and CDR2 SVGAGI. Here the CDR3 DNA reads TGTGCCGGCAGTCCACGGACAGGGTTCACCGGGGAGCTGTCTTTT. Protein sequence: CAGSPRTGFTGELSF.